This TCR beta chain was found in a study of T cell responses to AZD1222 COVID-19 vaccine. Findings of the study overall: Reportedly, nearly half the spike-specific TCRs target unmutated variant regions. Donors skewed white British and female; clonal diversity was possibly underestimated. Breadth and depth of Spike-specific TCRs rose after two AZD1222 doses.

The repertoire was sequenced with immunoSEQ multiplex PCR; TCRdb's copy has only in-frame clones and lacks some. The table records around 200,000 clones, around 93% of them present only once. A note on this clone: Its antigen is not known.

The TCR sequence derives from an adult who received the MenACWY meningococcal vaccine as a control. This sample comprised peripheral blood, obtained 28 days after the second dose of the MenACWY control vaccine.

The CDR3 reads CASSLALESPLHF. CDR3 nucleotide sequence: TGTGCCAGCAGCTTAGCGCTGGAATCACCCCTCCACTTT. This chain links TRBV7-2 with TRBJ1-6; no clear D gene. Trimming left V 0 bases short and J 10 bases short, with 7 bases between. The CDR3 has 13 residues. Germline V gene sequence: CDR1 SGHTA, CDR2 FQGNSA.